This T cell receptor (beta chain) emerged from a study of identical twins. TCRdb reprocessed the 5' RACE reads with MiXCR, giving one entry per CDR3 protein. The table lists 600,000 to 700,000 distinct CDR3 sequences, around 20% of them singletons. Trimming took 0 bases from V and 5 from J, leaving 5 bases between them. The CDR3 covers 13 residues. Per the germline V gene, CDR1 is MNHEY and CDR2 is SVGAGI. These records were also assigned to another study, of T cells expressing NK-cell markers.

This TCR came from a woman aged 18-29 years in good health. Sequencing was performed on PBMCs. V usage is TRBV6-5 and J usage is TRBJ1-5; D gene uncertain. The CDR3 DNA reads as TGTGCCAGCAGTTACTCGGAATATCAGCCCCAGCATTTT. Encoded protein: CASSYSEYQPQHF.